The entry below gives a single TCR beta chain sequence along with its context. Germline V gives CDR1 SGHDT, CDR2 YYEEEE. CDR3 size: 14 residues. Germline trimming cut 3 bases from V and 5 bases from J; bases unmatched to any gene: 5. This record comes from a study of blood T cell repertoires in COVID-19. Produced via immunoSEQ multiplex PCR; TCRdb's table is partial and in-frame only. The top ten hold 6.5% to 9.5% of the sample, which has roughly 500,000 clones, approximately 86% seen once. This receptor was taken from a woman aged 60-75 years who had recovered from COVID-19. This sequence joins TRBV5-6 and TRBJ2-1; 7 bases are shared with TRBD1. Material: PBMCs or T cells enriched from blood (not recorded which). In DNA form, the CDR3 reads TGTGCCAGCAGCTGGGGTGGGACAGACAATGAGCAGTTCTTC. Protein: CASSWGGTDNEQFF.